This T cell receptor beta chain was retrieved from a study of shared clonotypes between healthy human individuals. Study-level background: Serving as donors were a couple of women and three men, whose ages spanned 18 to 49. General study findings and limits: The four-donor shared clonotypes exceeded non-shared clonotypes in generation probability, with non-shared ones scoring lower.

TCRdb keeps only in-frame clones here, not all; method: immunoSEQ multiplex PCR. The sample contains about 2.3 million clones, approximately 93% of which appear only once. The CDR3 contains 18 residues. CDR1 is SGDLS, CDR2 YYNGEE, per germline. Trimming removed 2 bases from V and 8 bases from J; junction bases left unmatched: 10. A note on this clone: Its antigen remains unknown.

The genes are TRBV9 and TRBJ2-1; 16 bases align to TRBD2. The sequenced material came from naive CD4+ T cells from PBMCs. Subset reported: CD45RA+ positively selected. The sequence was obtained from a man between 18 and 35 years old in good health. Some clones in this sample may be carry-over from other donors' samples. Written as DNA, the CDR3 is TGTGCCAGCAGCGTTACACCGGGACTAGCGGGAGGGCAGGATGAGCAGTTCTTC. Protein sequence: CASSVTPGLAGGQDEQFF.